This passage covers 20 T cell receptor beta chains from one sample sequenced in a study of a mutant IDH1 vaccine in newly diagnosed glioma. These receptors' targets are unknown. Profiled with immunoSEQ multiplex PCR; TCRdb holds only in-frame clones, not every one. The sample includes tens of thousands of clones, 82% of them seen just once. Time point given: week 23, last vaccination. Every vaccine dose comprised 300 ug of mutant IDH1 20-mer peptide plus topical imiquimod. The sample was PBMCs, taken from a glioma patient whose treatment included an IDH1 peptide vaccine. These receptors were taken from a young man with glioma.

The chain employs TRBV7-9 and TRBJ1-2; D not certain. Germline values: CDR1 SEHNR, CDR2 FQNEAQ (reference sequence). Trimming cost V 5 bases and J 5 bases, with 9 bases left between them. This CDR3 is built from 12 residues. CDR3 residues: CASSQDGYGYTF. The CDR3 nucleotides are TGTGCCAGCAGCCAGGACGGGTATGGCTACACCTTC. The variable domain in full, completed from reference TRBV7-9 and TRBJ1-2, reads DTGVSQNPRHKITKRGQNVTFRCDPISEHNRLYWYRQTLGQGPEFLTYFQNEAQLEKSRLLSDRFSAERPKGSFSTLEIQRTEQGDSAMYLCASSQDGYGYTFGSGTRLTVV.

J is TRBJ1-1 and V is TRBV18, with no clear D. This CDR3 has 16 residues. Germline assignment: CDR1 KGHSH and CDR2 LQKENI. V lost 2 bases and J 6 bases, leaving 19 bases between the germline ends. The chain's CDR3 is CASSPNWVPGGSEAFF. The CDR3 DNA reads TGTGCCAGCTCACCAAATTGGGTCCCGGGAGGGTCTGAAGCTTTCTTT.

The V gene is TRBV14, the J gene TRBJ2-7; TRBD2 is a possible D gene (6 bases). Germline V gene data show CDR1 as SGHDN and CDR2 as FVKESK. Trimming took 0 bases from V and 6 from J, leaving 18 bases between them. CDR3 length: 16 residues. CDR3 amino acids: CASSQDFGRIHSEQYF. The CDR3 region has the DNA TGTGCCAGCAGCCAAGACTTCGGGAGAATTCACTCCGAGCAGTACTTC.

J is TRBJ2-4 and V is TRBV6-5, with TRBD1 identical over 8 bases. Trimming cost V 4 bases and J 7 bases; bases outside gene matches: 3. The CDR3 extends over 13 amino acids. CDR1 MNHEY and CDR2 SVGAGI come from the germline V gene. CDR3 nucleotide sequence: TGTGCCAGCAGTTCAGGGGGCAGTAACATTCAGTACTTC. Translation: CASSSGGSNIQYF.

The chain joins TRBV5-1 to TRBJ2-5, with D perhaps matching TRBD1 (6 bases). Trimming shortened V by 0 bases and J by 5 bases, and 17 bases separated the two germline ends. Germline loops: CDR1 SGHRS, CDR2 YFSETQ. The length of the CDR3 is 16 residues. CDR3: CASSLEGTKGRETQYF. DNA of the CDR3: TGCGCCAGCAGCTTGGAAGGGACAAAAGGCCGGGAGACCCAGTACTTC.

This clone has just a few counts. V gene TRBV2 combines with J gene TRBJ1-1; weak D call: TRBD1 (6 bases). V was clipped by 0 bases and J by 0 bases, with 14 bases between them. CDR1 and CDR2 (germline): SNHLY, FYNNEI. The CDR3 is 17 amino acids. CDR3 sequence (DNA): TGTGCCAGCAGTGAAGCGCTTAGGACAGAGCTGAACACTGAAGCTTTCTTT. It codes for CASSEALRTELNTEAFF.

The genes are TRBV5-1 and TRBJ1-4; D gene unclear. The CDR3 extends over 16 amino acids. The V gene lost 5 bases and the J gene lost 6 bases, with 20 bases spanning the gap. From germline, CDR1 is SGHRS and CDR2 YFSETQ. The CDR3 reads CASRLNGLGQYEKLFF. The CDR3 DNA reads TGCGCCAGCAGACTTAATGGACTTGGTCAATATGAAAAACTGTTTTTT.

The CDR3, as DNA: TGTGCCAGCGGTAGACTGGAAACTGAAGCTTTCTTT. It codes for CASGRLETEAFF. The V and J genes are TRBV7-9 and TRBJ1-1; D is unclear. This CDR3 is 12 amino acids long. Germline V gene lookup returns CDR1 SEHNR and CDR2 FQNEAQ (reference sequence). V was cut by 8 bases and J by 5 bases, with 12 bases left in between.

The chain joins TRBV5-1 to TRBJ1-2, with TRBD1 identical over 9 bases. The CDR3 is made up of 12 amino acids. V shed 0 bases, J shed 10 bases, and the junction held 1 base outside the gene matches. Germline V lookup: CDR1 SGHRS, CDR2 YFSETQ. The CDR3 reads CASSLGQGDYTF. As DNA, the CDR3 is TGCGCCAGCAGCTTGGGACAGGGGGACTACACCTTC.

In this sample, this clone turned up a few times. The chain has TRBV7-2 and TRBJ1-2; 7 bases are shared with TRBD1. The CDR3 contains 15 residues. Trimming took 5 bases from V and 5 from J; bases not matched to a gene: 11. Per the germline V gene, CDR1 is SGHTA and CDR2 is FQGNSA. The CDR3 DNA is TGTGCCAGCAGCCCCCGACAGGGTAGTAGGTATGGCTACACCTTC. Its translation is CASSPRQGSRYGYTF.

The chain joins TRBV2 to TRBJ2-1; a weak D match, TRBD2 (6 bases). Germline CDR1 is SNHLY and CDR2 is FYNNEI. CDR3 size: 15 residues. The V and J ends lost 5 bases and 6 bases respectively, with 17 bases between them. As DNA, the CDR3 is TGTGCCAGCAGTAGCGGGCGGCCCGGGTTCAATGAGCAGTTCTTC. Its protein is CASSSGRPGFNEQFF. The full variable domain, with the rest looked up from reference TRBV2 and TRBJ2-1, is EPEVTQTPSHQVTQMGQEVILRCVPISNHLYFYWYRQILGQKVEFLVSFYNNEISEKSEIFDDQFSVERPDGSNFTLKIRSTKLEDSAMYFCASSSGRPGFNEQFFGPGTRLTVL.

The rearrangement uses TRBV20-1 and TRBJ2-5; D uncertain. Trimming took off 8 bases at V and 2 bases at J, with 9 bases between the two ends. The CDR3 sequence is 11 residues long. CDR1 and CDR2 from the germline V gene are DFQATT and SNEGSKA (reference sequence). The CDR3 protein is CSPRRQETQYF. In DNA form, the CDR3 reads TGCAGTCCCCGGCGACAAGAGACCCAGTACTTC.

The chain combines TRBV10-3 with TRBJ2-7, with 7 bases fitting TRBD2. This CDR3 spans 12 amino acids. V dropped 3 bases and J dropped 5; count of bases not matched to a gene: 1. The germline CDR1 and CDR2 sequences are ENHRY and SYGVKD. In nucleotides, the CDR3 is TGTGCCATCAGTGAAAGCGGGAACGAGCAGTACTTC. This sequence encodes CAISESGNEQYF.

V and J are TRBV4-2 and TRBJ2-7; the D is unclear. Germline-derived CDR1 and CDR2 are LGHNA and YNFKEQ. The CDR3 is 11 amino acids. V lost 4 bases to trimming and J lost 5 bases, with 6 bases between them. The CDR3 DNA reads TGTGCCAGCAGCCGTTCGGACGAGCAGTACTTC. Its translation is CASSRSDEQYF.

The chain carries TRBV11-2 and TRBJ1-2; no firm D call. The length of the CDR3 is 14 residues. Germline V gene data show CDR1 as SGHAT and CDR2 as FQNNGV. V was shortened by 5 bases and J by 7 bases, with 17 bases between the two germline ends. CDR3 amino acids: CASSSVRVLFGYTF. For the CDR3, the DNA is TGTGCCAGCAGCAGCGTGAGAGTACTTTTTGGCTACACCTTC. Full variable domain (outside the CDR3, taken from reference TRBV11-2 and TRBJ1-2): EAGVAQSPRYKIIEKRQSVAFWCNPISGHATLYWYQQILGQGPKLLIQFQNNGVVDDSQLPKDRFSAERLKGVDSTLKIQPAKLEDSAVYLCASSSVRVLFGYTFGSGTRLTVV.

The chain uses TRBV27 and TRBJ2-1; 7 nucleotides agree with TRBD2. The CDR3 totals 15 residues. In germline, CDR1 is MNHEY, CDR2 SMNVEV (reference sequence). V was clipped by 8 bases and J by 7 bases; unmatched bases: 14. The CDR3 here is CASRLLSGGGNEQFF. The CDR3 bases are TGTGCCAGCCGACTTTTATCGGGAGGAGGGAATGAGCAGTTCTTC.

The CDR3 protein is CASSVKTGVNPGEQYF. The CDR3, as DNA: TGCGCCAGCAGTGTGAAGACAGGGGTGAACCCGGGCGAGCAGTACTTC. The V and J genes are TRBV10-1 and TRBJ2-7; 8 nucleotides agree with TRBD1. The CDR3 is made up of 16 amino acids. V trimming: 4 bases; J trimming: 6 bases; junction bases outside the gene matches: 14. Per the germline V gene, CDR1 is WNHNN and CDR2 is SYGVQD (reference sequence).

The chain joins TRBV30 to TRBJ2-1; D is ambiguous. The germline gives CDR1 GTSNPN, CDR2 SVGIG (reference sequence). CDR3 size: 14 residues. With 5 bases removed from V and 0 bases from J, the gap between germline ends came to 11 bases. In DNA, the CDR3 is TGTGCCTGGTCCCCGGGCGACTCCTACAATGAGCAGTTCTTC. Translated: CAWSPGDSYNEQFF.

The CDR3 here is CASRQGGLQETQYF. In DNA, the CDR3 is TGTGCCAGTAGACAGGGTGGGCTCCAAGAGACCCAGTACTTC. The chain employs TRBV19 and TRBJ2-5, with D tentatively TRBD1 (6 bases). The CDR3 is made up of 14 amino acids. The germline V and J ends were trimmed by 6 bases and 1 base, with 12 bases remaining between them. Germline lookup yields CDR1 LNHDA and CDR2 SQIVND (reference sequence). The whole variable domain, remainder taken from reference TRBV19 and TRBJ2-5, is DGGITQSPKYLFRKEGQNVTLSCEQNLNHDAMYWYRQDPGQGLRLIYYSQIVNDFQKGDIAEGYSVSREKKESFPLTVTSAQKNPTAFYLCASRQGGLQETQYFGPGTRLLVL.

J is TRBJ1-1 and V is TRBV9, with 9 bases lining up with TRBD1. Germline V lookup: CDR1 SGDLS, CDR2 YYNGEE. The CDR3 has 14 amino acids. Unmatched junction bases numbered 8, after V lost 7 bases and J lost 4 bases. The CDR3 DNA reads TGTGCCAGCGCGACAGGGGGTGTGGGCACTGAAGCTTTCTTT. This encodes CASATGGVGTEAFF.